This T cell receptor (beta chain) originates from a study of regulatory T cells in long-lasting Graves disease. The study, taken as a whole, reports: Persistent Graves' cases showed lower TCR diversity than newly diagnosed cases.

This clonotype was observed a handful of times. Its antigen is not identified. The time point denotes: newly diagnosed GD, antithyroid drugs for less than 3 months. Making the TCR library involved RNA that had been extracted from PBMCs. According to the study, TCR beta libraries were built with iRepertoire HTBI primers and CDR3-region Arm-PCR. A single record per CDR3 protein comes from TCRdb applying MiXCR to the multiplex PCR reads. The table records under 700,000 distinct CDR3 sequences, 15% to 20% of them present only once. Per germline, CDR1 SGHAT and CDR2 FQNNGV. There are 11 residues in the CDR3. The germline V and J ends were trimmed by 0 bases and 13 bases, with 8 bases remaining between them. This sample was also put to use in a study of T cells in Graves' hyperthyroidism and ophthalmopathy. That work states: Newly diagnosed hyperthyroidism patients aged 18 to 65 years had disease lasting under 2 months. The blood repertoire included most of the expanded thyroid clonotypes above 0.001.

The sequence came from a woman aged 35-65 years with Graves disease. The chain couples TRBV11-2 to TRBJ2-3, with D unclear. The material sequenced was peripheral blood mononuclear cells (PBMCs), taken at new diagnosis, from a patient treated with antithyroid drugs. The CDR3 here is CASSLENRKYF. Written as DNA, the CDR3 is TGTGCCAGCAGCTTAGAGAACCGGAAGTATTTT.